This entry is about one T cell receptor beta chain. Antigen: not known. The data were obtained in a study of PD-1 blockade in classical Hodgkin lymphoma. The CDR3 consists of 14 residues. The V gene lost 4 bases and the J gene lost 2 bases, with 9 bases spanning the gap. Per germline, CDR1 SEHNR and CDR2 FQNEAQ (reference sequence). General study results and limits: Newly diagnosed patients had diversity similar to the baseline diversity of complete responders.

Method: immunoSEQ multiplex PCR; TCRdb's copy keeps in-frame clones and lacks some. The sample yields more than 40,000 clones, roughly 86% seen once. Every patient had relapsed following autologous stem cell transplantation, and cohorts differed in brentuximab vedotin exposure. Best overall response was complete response, partial response or progressive disease in these relapsed/refractory classical Hodgkin lymphoma patients. The sequence was collected from a human donor with classical Hodgkin lymphoma. The chain combines TRBV7-9 with TRBJ2-1; D remains unclear. Specimen: peripheral blood mononuclear cells (PBMCs), collected at baseline. In nucleotides, the CDR3 is TGTGCCAGCAGCTCCCCAGGACCCTACAATGAGCAGTTCTTC. It specifies CASSSPGPYNEQFF.